The clone carrying this TCR beta chain has a handful of counts. V was cut by 4 bases and J by 3 bases, with 12 bases left in between. The CDR3 has 14 amino acids. Germline V gene lookup returns CDR1 SGHRS and CDR2 YFSETQ. MiXCR, run by TCRdb on the 5' RACE reads, gives a single entry per CDR3 protein. The repertoire holds around 80,000 distinct CDR3 sequences, with about 11% as singletons. This entry belongs to a study of early T cells in non-severe SARS-CoV-2 infection. The TCR comes from an adult who was a healthcare worker with PCR-confirmed SARS-CoV-2 infection or an uninfected control (not recorded which). V gene TRBV5-1 combines with J gene TRBJ2-3; D may be TRBD1 (5 bases). The material sequenced was whole blood, taken at baseline. CDR3 sequence (DNA): TGCGCCAGCAGCCTCGACAGCACAACAGATACGCAGTATTTT. Amino acid sequence: CASSLDSTTDTQYF.